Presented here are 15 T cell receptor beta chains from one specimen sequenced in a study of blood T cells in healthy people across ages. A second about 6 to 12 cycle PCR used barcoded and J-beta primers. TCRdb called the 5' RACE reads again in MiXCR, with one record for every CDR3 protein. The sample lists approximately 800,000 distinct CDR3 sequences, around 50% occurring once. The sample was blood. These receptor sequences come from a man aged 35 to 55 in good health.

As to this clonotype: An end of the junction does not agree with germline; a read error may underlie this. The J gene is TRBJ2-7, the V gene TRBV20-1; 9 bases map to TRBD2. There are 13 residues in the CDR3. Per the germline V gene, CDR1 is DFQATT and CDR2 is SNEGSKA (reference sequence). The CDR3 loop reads CSARASGTYEEYF. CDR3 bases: TGCAGTGCTAGAGCTAGCGGGACCTACGAGGAGTACTTC.

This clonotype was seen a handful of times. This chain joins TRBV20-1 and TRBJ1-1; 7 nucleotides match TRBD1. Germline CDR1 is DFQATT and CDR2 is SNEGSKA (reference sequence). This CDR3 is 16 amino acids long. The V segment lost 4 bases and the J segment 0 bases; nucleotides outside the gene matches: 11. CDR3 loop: CSAKNTGEPMNTEAFF. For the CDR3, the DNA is TGCAGTGCTAAAAACACAGGGGAACCTATGAACACTGAAGCTTTCTTT.

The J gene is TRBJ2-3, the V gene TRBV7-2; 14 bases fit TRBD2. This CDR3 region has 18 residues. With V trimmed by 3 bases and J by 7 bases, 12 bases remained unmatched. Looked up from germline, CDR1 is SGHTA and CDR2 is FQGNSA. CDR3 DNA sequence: TGTGCCAGCAGCTTCTCTTCCGGGACTAGCGGGAGAACACATACGCAGTATTTT. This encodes CASSFSSGTSGRTHTQYF.

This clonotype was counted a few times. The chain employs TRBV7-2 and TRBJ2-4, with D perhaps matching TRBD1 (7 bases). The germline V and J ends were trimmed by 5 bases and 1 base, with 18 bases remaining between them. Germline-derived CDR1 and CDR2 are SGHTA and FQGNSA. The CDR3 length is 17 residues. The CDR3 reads CASSARQGRGAKNIQYF. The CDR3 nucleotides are TGTGCCAGCAGCGCCCGACAGGGCCGGGGGGCCAAAAACATTCAGTACTTC.

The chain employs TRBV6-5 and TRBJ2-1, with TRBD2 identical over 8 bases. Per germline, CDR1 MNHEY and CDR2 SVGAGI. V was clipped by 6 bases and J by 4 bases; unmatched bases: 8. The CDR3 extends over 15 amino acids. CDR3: CASRPAGGFYNEQFF. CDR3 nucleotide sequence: TGTGCCAGCAGGCCGGCGGGGGGCTTTTACAATGAGCAGTTCTTC.

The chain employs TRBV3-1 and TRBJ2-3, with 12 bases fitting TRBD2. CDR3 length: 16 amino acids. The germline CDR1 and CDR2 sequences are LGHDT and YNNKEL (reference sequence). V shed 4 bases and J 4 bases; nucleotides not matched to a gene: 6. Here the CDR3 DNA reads TGTGCCAGCAGCCCCGGACTAGCGGGACCCCCAGATACGCAGTATTTT. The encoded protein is CASSPGLAGPPDTQYF.

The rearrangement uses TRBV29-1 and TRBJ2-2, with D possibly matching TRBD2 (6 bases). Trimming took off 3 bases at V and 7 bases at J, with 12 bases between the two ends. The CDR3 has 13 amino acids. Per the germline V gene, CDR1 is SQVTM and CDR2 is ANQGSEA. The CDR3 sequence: CSVDQGGIGELFF. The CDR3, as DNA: TGCAGCGTTGACCAGGGCGGGATCGGGGAGCTGTTTTTT.

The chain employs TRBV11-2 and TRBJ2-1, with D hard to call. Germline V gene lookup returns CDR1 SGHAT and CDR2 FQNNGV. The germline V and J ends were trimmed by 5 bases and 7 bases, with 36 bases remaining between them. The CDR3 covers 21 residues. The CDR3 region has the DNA TGTGCCAGCAGCCACCCGGAACCCTCCAAGGACCGACGAATAGTAGGGAATGAGCAGTTCTTC. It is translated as CASSHPEPSKDRRIVGNEQFF.

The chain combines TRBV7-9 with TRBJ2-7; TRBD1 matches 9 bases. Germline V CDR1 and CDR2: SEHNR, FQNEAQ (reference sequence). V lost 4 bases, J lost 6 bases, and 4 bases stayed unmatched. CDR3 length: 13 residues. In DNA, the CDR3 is TGTGCCAGCAGCTCCCGGGACAGGGTCGAGCAGTACTTC. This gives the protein CASSSRDRVEQYF.

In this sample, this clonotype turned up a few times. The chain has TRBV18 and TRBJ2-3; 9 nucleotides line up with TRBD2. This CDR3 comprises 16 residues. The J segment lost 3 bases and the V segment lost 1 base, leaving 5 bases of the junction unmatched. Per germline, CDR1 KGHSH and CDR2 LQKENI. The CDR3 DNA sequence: TGTGCCAGCTCACCACAGCCTAGCGGGATTACAGATACGCAGTATTTT. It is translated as CASSPQPSGITDTQYF. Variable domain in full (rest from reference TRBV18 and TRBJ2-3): NAGVMQNPRHLVRRRGQEARLRCSPMKGHSHVYWYRQLPEEGLKFMVYLQKENIIDESGMPKERFSAEFPKEGPSILRIQQVVRGDSAAYFCASSPQPSGITDTQYFGPGTRLTVL.

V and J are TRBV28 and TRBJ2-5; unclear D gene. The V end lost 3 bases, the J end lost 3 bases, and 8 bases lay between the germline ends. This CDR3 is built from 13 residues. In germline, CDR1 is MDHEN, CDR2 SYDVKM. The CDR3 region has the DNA TGTGCCAGCAGTTTCGACACAAAAGAGACCCAGTACTTC. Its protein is CASSFDTKETQYF.

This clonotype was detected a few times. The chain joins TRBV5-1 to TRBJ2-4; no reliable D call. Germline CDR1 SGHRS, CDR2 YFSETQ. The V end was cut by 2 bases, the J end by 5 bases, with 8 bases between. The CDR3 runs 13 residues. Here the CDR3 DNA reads TGCGCCAGCAGCTTTGGGGTTGAAAACATTCAGTACTTC. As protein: CASSFGVENIQYF.

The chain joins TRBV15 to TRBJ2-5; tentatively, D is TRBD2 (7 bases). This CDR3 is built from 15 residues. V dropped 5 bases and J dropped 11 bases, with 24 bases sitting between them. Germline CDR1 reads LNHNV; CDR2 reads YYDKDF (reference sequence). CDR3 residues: CATSPQQGLNNEQYF. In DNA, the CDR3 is TGTGCCACCAGCCCTCAACAGGGACTAAACAATGAGCAGTACTTC.

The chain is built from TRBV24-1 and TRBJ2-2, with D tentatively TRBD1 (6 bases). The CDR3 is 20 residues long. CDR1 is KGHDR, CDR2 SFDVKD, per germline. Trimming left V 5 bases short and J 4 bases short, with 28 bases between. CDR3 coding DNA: TGTGCCACCAGTGCCACAGGGTCGGCCGGGGTGGCGGTTCGCACCGGGGAGCTGTTTTTT. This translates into CATSATGSAGVAVRTGELFF.

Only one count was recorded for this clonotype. Here the CDR3 reads CASSELYRGSGANVLTF. The CDR3 nucleotides are TGTGCCAGCAGTGAATTGTACAGGGGCTCTGGGGCCAACGTCCTGACTTTC. This chain connects TRBV25-1 to TRBJ2-6; 7 positions agree with TRBD1. CDR1 and CDR2 from the germline V gene are MGHDK and SYGVNS. The CDR3 contains 17 residues. Trimming removed 1 base from V and 0 bases from J; junction bases left unmatched: 3.